Each of the 28 T cell receptor beta chains below was sequenced from the same sample in a study of blood T cell repertoires in COVID-19. Assay: immunoSEQ multiplex PCR; the TCRdb copy retains only in-frame clones and omits some. The table includes about 250,000 clones, about nine tenths detected once. Sequences were obtained from PBMCs or T cells enriched from blood (not recorded which). The receptor set was obtained from a man aged 35 to 55 who had recovered from COVID-19.

The chain employs TRBV7-9 and TRBJ2-1; D unresolved. This CDR3 region has 12 residues. Germline CDR1 and CDR2: SEHNR and FQNEAQ (reference sequence). The V end lost 5 bases, the J end lost 6 bases, and 8 bases lay between the germline ends. CDR3 sequence (DNA): TGTGCCAGCAGCGGCCGAAGCAATGAGCAGTTCTTC. Encoded protein: CASSGRSNEQFF.

The rearrangement links TRBV5-4 to TRBJ1-5; 9 nucleotides align to TRBD1. Trimming at V came to 4 bases and at J to 4 bases, leaving 3 bases not matched to a gene. The CDR3 extends over 14 amino acids. The germline V gene encodes CDR1 SGHNT and CDR2 YYREEE (reference sequence). The CDR3 region has the DNA TGTGCCAGCAGCCAACAGGGGGCGAATCAGCCCCAGCATTTT. Amino acid sequence: CASSQQGANQPQHF.

The V call is TRBV3-1 (or the pseudogene TRBV3-2), the J call TRBJ1-1, with D possibly matching TRBD1 (5 bases). Looked up from germline, CDR1 is LGHDT and CDR2 is YNNKEL (reference sequence). Trimming left V 4 bases short and J 6 bases short, with 12 bases between. The CDR3 sequence is 13 residues long. CDR3 coding DNA: TGTGCCAGCAGCCGGGGGGGGTTCGCTGAAGCTTTCTTT. Its translation: CASSRGGFAEAFF.

The chain combines TRBV5-1 with TRBJ2-1; TRBD1 agrees at 9 bases. This CDR3 has 18 residues. V lost 2 bases to trimming and J lost 0 bases; unmatched junction nucleotides: 9. The germline gives CDR1 SGHRS, CDR2 YFSETQ. CDR3 nucleotide sequence: TGCGCCAGCAGCTTTGGGGGACAGGGAATGAGCTCCTACAATGAGCAGTTCTTC. Amino acids: CASSFGGQGMSSYNEQFF.

J is TRBJ2-7 and V is TRBV30, with D possibly being TRBD2 (7 bases). This CDR3 has 13 amino acids. Per germline, CDR1 GTSNPN and CDR2 SVGIG (reference sequence). V lost 4 bases to trimming and J lost 6 bases, with 16 bases between them. This chain's CDR3 is CAWNEGGGREQYF. The CDR3 DNA sequence: TGTGCCTGGAACGAGGGGGGGGGACGCGAGCAGTACTTC.

In this sample, this clone turned up once. The chain couples TRBV19 to TRBJ1-5; D gene ambiguous. Deletions cut 2 bases from V and 0 bases from J, with 11 bases between. The germline V gene encodes CDR1 LNHDA and CDR2 SQIVND (reference sequence). The CDR3 runs to 16 residues. The CDR3 is CASSIYSSYSNQPQHF. CDR3 DNA: TGTGCCAGTAGTATATACAGTAGTTATAGCAATCAGCCCCAGCATTTT.

The genes are TRBV4-2 and TRBJ1-1; D not certain. The CDR3 has 14 residues. The germline CDR1 and CDR2 sequences are LGHNA and YNFKEQ. Trimming removed 4 bases from V and 5 bases from J, with 14 bases in between. CDR3 DNA sequence: TGTGCCAGCAGCCCACTGGAGGGAGGAACTGAAGCTTTCTTT. Translating gives CASSPLEGGTEAFF.

The J gene is TRBJ1-1, the V gene TRBV10-3; perhaps TRBD1 as D (6 bases). The CDR3 runs to 15 residues. Germline CDR1 is ENHRY and CDR2 is SYGVKD. V lost 4 bases and J 0 bases, leaving 12 bases between the germline ends. The chain's CDR3 is CAISVQGTMNTEAFF. The CDR3 DNA sequence: TGTGCCATCAGTGTACAGGGAACCATGAACACTGAAGCTTTCTTT.

This rearrangement joins TRBV15 to TRBJ1-4; D is perhaps TRBD1 (6 bases). CDR3 length equals 19 residues. The V gene's germline CDR1 is LNHNV and CDR2 YYDKDF (reference sequence). The V and J ends lost 3 bases and 0 bases respectively, with 20 bases between them. Written as DNA, the CDR3 is TGTGCCACCAGCAGTCTTGGACAGCGGGGACTCGCAACTAATGAAAAACTGTTTTTT. As protein: CATSSLGQRGLATNEKLFF.

This clone was seen just once. V usage is TRBV15 and J usage is TRBJ1-4; TRBD1 matches 7 bases. After removal of 3 bases from V and 8 bases from J, the junction contained 9 bases not matched to a gene. Germline lookup yields CDR1 LNHNV and CDR2 YYDKDF (reference sequence). The CDR3 totals 15 residues. CDR3 protein: CATSRPGQQYEKLFF. The DNA of the CDR3 is TGTGCCACCAGCAGGCCGGGACAGCAATACGAAAAACTGTTTTTT.

The table lists this clone with a few counts. V usage is TRBV7-2 and J usage is TRBJ2-7; the D gene is possibly TRBD1 (5 bases). The germline CDR1 and CDR2 sequences are SGHTA and FQGNSA. V dropped 7 bases and J dropped 1 base, with 14 bases sitting between them. This CDR3 is 14 amino acids long. The CDR3 nucleotides are TGTGCCAGCATAAAACAGGACCTTTCCTACGAGCAGTACTTC. This sequence encodes CASIKQDLSYEQYF.

The chain couples TRBV7-9 to TRBJ2-7, with 7 positions matching TRBD1. This CDR3 spans 14 amino acids. CDR1 is SEHNR and CDR2 is FQNEAQ in the germline V gene (reference sequence). Unmatched junction bases numbered 3, after V lost 1 base and J lost 3 bases. DNA of the CDR3: TGTGCCAGCAGCTTAGGAGGGGGCGGCTACGAGCAGTACTTC. It specifies CASSLGGGGYEQYF.

V gene TRBV5-6 combines with J gene TRBJ1-4; no clear D. The germline V and J ends were trimmed by 1 base and 0 bases, with 10 bases remaining between them. This CDR3 has 16 residues. Germline values: CDR1 SGHDT, CDR2 YYEEEE. CDR3 nucleotide sequence: TGTGCCAGCAGCTTGTTTGGGAGGGCAACTAATGAAAAACTGTTTTTT. Protein product: CASSLFGRATNEKLFF.

This rearrangement joins TRBV30 to TRBJ2-1; TRBD1 is a possible D gene (6 bases). The germline V gene has CDR1 GTSNPN and CDR2 SVGIG (reference sequence). The CDR3 is made up of 14 amino acids. V lost 4 bases, J lost 4 bases, and 14 bases lay in between. CDR3 DNA: TGTGCCTGGAAACCGGACAGAGTATACAATGAGCAGTTCTTC. Translation: CAWKPDRVYNEQFF.

V usage is TRBV3-1 (or the pseudogene TRBV3-2) and J usage is TRBJ2-1; D unresolved. The V end lost 2 bases, the J end lost 5 bases, and 7 bases lay between the germline ends. The CDR3 length is 13 residues. Germline V gene sequence: CDR1 LGHDT, CDR2 YNNKEL (reference sequence). The CDR3 protein is CASSQLRDNEQFF. CDR3 DNA: TGTGCCAGCAGCCAACTACGGGACAATGAGCAGTTCTTC.

This chain joins TRBV5-1 and TRBJ2-3; no clear D. V was clipped by 0 bases and J by 2 bases, with 7 bases between them. Germline assignment: CDR1 SGHRS and CDR2 YFSETQ. The CDR3 length is 14 residues. CDR3 nucleotides: TGCGCCAGCAGCTTGGGCGAAATCACAGATACGCAGTATTTT. Translating it yields CASSLGEITDTQYF. Full variable domain (outside the CDR3, taken from reference TRBV5-1 and TRBJ2-3): KAGVTQTPRYLIKTRGQQVTLSCSPISGHRSVSWYQQTPGQGLQFLFEYFSETQRNKGNFPGRFSGRQFSNSRSEMNVSTLELGDSALYLCASSLGEITDTQYFGPGTRLTVL.

V usage is TRBV6-5 and J usage is TRBJ2-1; TRBD2 is a possible D gene (7 bases). CDR3 length: 15 residues. Looked up from germline, CDR1 is MNHEY and CDR2 is SVGAGI. With 7 bases removed from V and 4 bases from J, the gap between germline ends came to 17 bases. CDR3 nucleotide sequence: TGTGCCAGCACCCCTGGGGGGGCCAAATACAATGAGCAGTTCTTC. Encoded protein: CASTPGGAKYNEQFF.

This sequence joins TRBV3-1 (or the pseudogene TRBV3-2) and TRBJ2-7, with unresolved D. CDR1 is LGHDT, CDR2 YNNKEL, per germline (reference sequence). The CDR3 has 12 amino acids. V lost 1 base and J lost 1, with 2 bases in between. For the CDR3, the DNA is TGTGCCAGCAGCCAAGTATCCTACGAGCAGTACTTC. It translates to CASSQVSYEQYF.

The chain links TRBV30 to TRBJ2-1; 9 bases map to TRBD1. Germline assignment: CDR1 GTSNPN and CDR2 SVGIG (reference sequence). The J segment lost 2 bases and the V segment lost 1 base, leaving 9 bases of the junction unmatched. The CDR3 has 17 amino acids. CDR3 DNA sequence: TGTGCCTGGAGTGGATGGGGACAGGGCCTTACCTACAATGAGCAGTTCTTC. Protein sequence: CAWSGWGQGLTYNEQFF.

This sequence joins TRBV30 and TRBJ2-3; D remains unclear. V dropped 0 bases and J dropped 6 bases, with 7 bases sitting between them. The CDR3 runs 12 residues. Germline V gene sequence: CDR1 GTSNPN, CDR2 SVGIG (reference sequence). The CDR3 region is CAWSVIGDTQYF. In DNA form, the CDR3 reads TGTGCCTGGAGTGTAATCGGGGATACGCAGTATTTT. The whole variable domain, filled in from reference TRBV30 and TRBJ2-3, reads SQTIHQWPATLVQPVGSPLSLECTVEGTSNPNLYWYRQAAGRGLQLLFYSVGIGQISSEVPQNLSASRPQDRQFILSSKKLLLSDSGFYLCAWSVIGDTQYFGPGTRLTVL.

The chain is built from TRBV5-1 and TRBJ2-7; 13 positions match TRBD2. The V gene's germline CDR1 is SGHRS and CDR2 YFSETQ. J gave up 0 bases and V 4 bases, and 7 bases lay outside the gene matches. This CDR3 has 17 amino acids. The CDR3 DNA sequence: TGCGCCAGCAGCCTGGGACTAGCGGGGATCAGCTCCTACGAGCAGTACTTC. Protein product: CASSLGLAGISSYEQYF.

The chain links TRBV19 to TRBJ1-5; possible D gene TRBD1, 5 bases. V was clipped by 6 bases and J by 5 bases, with 17 bases between them. Germline lookup yields CDR1 LNHDA and CDR2 SQIVND (reference sequence). There are 15 residues in the CDR3. CDR3: CASRLIRVTDQPQHF. The CDR3 DNA reads as TGTGCCAGTAGACTTATCAGGGTTACGGATCAGCCCCAGCATTTT.

This chain uses TRBV9 with TRBJ1-1, with D possibly matching TRBD1 (6 bases). CDR3 length equals 13 residues. CDR1 is SGDLS and CDR2 is YYNGEE in the germline V gene. V was clipped by 0 bases and J by 7 bases, with 10 bases between them. CDR3 sequence: CASSVGTAVEAFF. CDR3 in DNA: TGTGCCAGCAGCGTAGGGACAGCAGTTGAAGCTTTCTTT.

The chain couples TRBV7-8 to TRBJ2-5; TRBD2 agrees at 8 bases. CDR3 length: 16 amino acids. Trimming removed 5 bases from V and 6 bases from J; junction bases left unmatched: 14. The V gene's germline CDR1 is SGHVS and CDR2 FQNEAQ. CDR3 coding DNA: TGTGCCAGCAGCCCCCCAGGGACTAGATTTGGGAAGACCCAGTACTTC. Amino acid sequence: CASSPPGTRFGKTQYF.

The chain combines TRBV9 with TRBJ1-4; D possibly corresponds to TRBD1 (6 bases). The V gene's germline CDR1 is SGDLS and CDR2 YYNGEE. Trimming removed 1 base from V and 8 bases from J, with 12 bases in between. The CDR3 loop spans 14 amino acids. The CDR3 nucleotides are TGTGCCAGCAGCGTAACCAGGGGAGGGGAAAAACTGTTTTTT. Protein sequence: CASSVTRGGEKLFF.

This rearrangement joins TRBV4-2 to TRBJ2-7; 12 bases line up with TRBD1. This CDR3 has 15 amino acids. Germline CDR1 is LGHNA and CDR2 is YNFKEQ. V trimming: 5 bases; J trimming: 3 bases; junction bases outside the gene matches: 5. CDR3 coding DNA: TGTGCCAGCAGCTCAGGGACAGGGGGCGACTACGAGCAGTACTTC. Amino acids: CASSSGTGGDYEQYF.

The CDR3 nucleotides read TGTGCCAGTAGTCCTCAGGTGAACACTGAAGCTTTCTTT. As protein: CASSPQVNTEAFF. The chain recombines TRBV19 with TRBJ1-1, with unresolved D. The CDR3 spans 13 residues. Germline CDR1 and CDR2: LNHDA and SQIVND (reference sequence). Trimming removed 5 bases at V and 0 bases at J, with 7 bases between.

The chain employs TRBV3-1 (or the pseudogene TRBV3-2) and TRBJ1-4; D gene unclear. Germline V gives CDR1 LGHDT, CDR2 YNNKEL (reference sequence). V was pared by 4 bases and J by 8 bases, with 11 bases between. This CDR3 has 13 amino acids. CDR3 sequence reads: CASSLEVGEKLFF. CDR3 bases: TGTGCCAGCAGCCTGGAGGTAGGAGAAAAACTGTTTTTT.